The clone carrying this TCR beta chain has more than one count but fewer than ten. Different DNA sequences within this sample yield the same CDR3. The CDR3 loop spans 11 amino acids. Trimming shortened V by 3 bases and J by 5 bases, and 4 bases separated the two germline ends. Germline V gene data show CDR1 as KGHSH and CDR2 as LQKENI. The entry originates in a study of shared clonotypes between healthy human individuals. Method: immunoSEQ multiplex PCR; TCRdb's copy keeps in-frame clones and lacks some. The sample comprises about 670,000 clones, approximately 75% of which are singletons, and around 1.8% rests with the top ten.

What was sequenced was memory CD4+ T cells sorted from blood. Regarding subset: CD45RA-negative fraction. The source of this sequence is a woman aged 25 to 39 in good health. The V call is TRBV18, the J call TRBJ2-5; no reliable D call. The CDR3 reads CASSPTETQYF. CDR3 in DNA: TGTGCCAGCTCACCCACCGAGACCCAGTACTTC.